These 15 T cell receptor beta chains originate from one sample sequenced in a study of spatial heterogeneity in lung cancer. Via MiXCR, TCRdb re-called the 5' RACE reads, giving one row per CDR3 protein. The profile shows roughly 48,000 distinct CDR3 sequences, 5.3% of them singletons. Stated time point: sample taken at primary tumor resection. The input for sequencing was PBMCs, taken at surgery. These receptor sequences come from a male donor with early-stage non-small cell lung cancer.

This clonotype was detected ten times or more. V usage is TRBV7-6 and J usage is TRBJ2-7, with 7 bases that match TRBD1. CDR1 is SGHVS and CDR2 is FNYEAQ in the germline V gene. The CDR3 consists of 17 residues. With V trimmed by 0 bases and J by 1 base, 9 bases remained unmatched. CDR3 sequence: CASSLAPGTAISYEQYF. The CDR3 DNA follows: TGTGCCAGCAGCTTAGCCCCGGGGACAGCAATTTCCTACGAGCAGTACTTC.

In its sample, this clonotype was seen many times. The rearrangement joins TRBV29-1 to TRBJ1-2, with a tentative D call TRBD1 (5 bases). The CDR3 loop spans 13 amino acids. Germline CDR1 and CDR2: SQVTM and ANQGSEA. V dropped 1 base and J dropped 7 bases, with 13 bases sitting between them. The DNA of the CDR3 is TGCAGCGTTGAAGGTAAAACAGGTGGTGGCTACACCTTC. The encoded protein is CSVEGKTGGGYTF.

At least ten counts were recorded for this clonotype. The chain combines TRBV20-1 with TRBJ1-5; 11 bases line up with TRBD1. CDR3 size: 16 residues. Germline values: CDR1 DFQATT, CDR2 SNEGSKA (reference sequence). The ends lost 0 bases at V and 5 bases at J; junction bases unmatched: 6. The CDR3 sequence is CSARDAGTGGHQPQHF. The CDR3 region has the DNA TGCAGTGCTAGAGATGCCGGGACAGGGGGGCATCAGCCCCAGCATTTT.

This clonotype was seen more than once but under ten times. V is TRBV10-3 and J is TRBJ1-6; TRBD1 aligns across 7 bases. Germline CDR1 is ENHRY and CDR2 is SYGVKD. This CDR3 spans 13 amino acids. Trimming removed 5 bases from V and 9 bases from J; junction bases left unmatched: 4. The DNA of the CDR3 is TGTGCCATCAGTCCCGCAGGGGGTTCACCCCTCCACTTT. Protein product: CAISPAGGSPLHF.

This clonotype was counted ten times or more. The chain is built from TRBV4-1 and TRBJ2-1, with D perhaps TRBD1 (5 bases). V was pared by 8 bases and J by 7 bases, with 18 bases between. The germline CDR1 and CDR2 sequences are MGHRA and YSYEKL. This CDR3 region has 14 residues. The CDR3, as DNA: TGCGCCAGCCCCCTAAAAGACAGCAAAAATGAGCAGTTCTTC. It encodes CASPLKDSKNEQFF.

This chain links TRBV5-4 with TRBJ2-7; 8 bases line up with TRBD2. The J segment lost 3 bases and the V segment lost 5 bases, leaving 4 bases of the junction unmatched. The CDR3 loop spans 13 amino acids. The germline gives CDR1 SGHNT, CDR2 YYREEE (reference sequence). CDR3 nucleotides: TGTGCCAGCAGTTCCGGGACTAGCTACGAGCAGTACTTC. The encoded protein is CASSSGTSYEQYF.

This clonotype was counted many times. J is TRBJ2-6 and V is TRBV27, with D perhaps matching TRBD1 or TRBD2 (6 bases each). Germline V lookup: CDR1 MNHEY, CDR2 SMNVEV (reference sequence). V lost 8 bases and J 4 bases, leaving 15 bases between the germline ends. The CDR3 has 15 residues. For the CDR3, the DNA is TGTGCCAGCGGTCATGGGGGGCGCGGGGCCAACGTCCTGACTTTC. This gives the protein CASGHGGRGANVLTF.

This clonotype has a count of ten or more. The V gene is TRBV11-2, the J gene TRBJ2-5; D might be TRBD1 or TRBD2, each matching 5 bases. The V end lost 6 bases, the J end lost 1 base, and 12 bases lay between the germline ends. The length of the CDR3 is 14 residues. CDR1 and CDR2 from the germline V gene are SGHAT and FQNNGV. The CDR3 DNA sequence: TGTGCCAGCAGACAGGAGGCTAGCCAAGAGACCCAGTACTTC. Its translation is CASRQEASQETQYF.

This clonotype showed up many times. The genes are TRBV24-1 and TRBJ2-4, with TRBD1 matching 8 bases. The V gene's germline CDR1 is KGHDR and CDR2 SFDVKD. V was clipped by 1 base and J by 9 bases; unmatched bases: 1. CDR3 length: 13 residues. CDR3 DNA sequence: TGTGCCACCAGTGATTTAACAGGGGGCATTCAGTACTTC. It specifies CATSDLTGGIQYF.

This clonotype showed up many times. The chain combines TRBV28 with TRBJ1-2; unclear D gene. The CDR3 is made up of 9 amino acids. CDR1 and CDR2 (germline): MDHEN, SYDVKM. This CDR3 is CPGGHGYTF. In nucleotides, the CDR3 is TGTCCGGGAGGGCATGGCTACACCTTC.

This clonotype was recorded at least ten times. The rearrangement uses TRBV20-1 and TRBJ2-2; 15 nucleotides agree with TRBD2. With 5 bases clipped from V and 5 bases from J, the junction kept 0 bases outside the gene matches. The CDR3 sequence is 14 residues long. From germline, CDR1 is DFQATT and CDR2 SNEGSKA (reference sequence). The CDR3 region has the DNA TGCAGTGCTGGGACTAGCGGGAGGACCGGGGAGCTGTTTTTT. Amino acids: CSAGTSGRTGELFF.

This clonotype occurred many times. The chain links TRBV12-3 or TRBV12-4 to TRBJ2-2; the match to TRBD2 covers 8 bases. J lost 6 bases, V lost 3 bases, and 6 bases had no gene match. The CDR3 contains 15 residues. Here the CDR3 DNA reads TGTGCCAGCAGTTTGGAAGCGGGAGTTGCCGGGGAGCTGTTTTTT. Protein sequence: CASSLEAGVAGELFF.

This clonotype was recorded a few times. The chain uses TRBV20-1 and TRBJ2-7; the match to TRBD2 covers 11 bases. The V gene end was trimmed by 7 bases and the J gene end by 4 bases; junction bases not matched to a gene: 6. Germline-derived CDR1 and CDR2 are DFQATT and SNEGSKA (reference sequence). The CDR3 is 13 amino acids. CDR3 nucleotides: TGCAGTGGTATGGGACTAGCGGTTTACGAGCAGTACTTC. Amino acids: CSGMGLAVYEQYF.

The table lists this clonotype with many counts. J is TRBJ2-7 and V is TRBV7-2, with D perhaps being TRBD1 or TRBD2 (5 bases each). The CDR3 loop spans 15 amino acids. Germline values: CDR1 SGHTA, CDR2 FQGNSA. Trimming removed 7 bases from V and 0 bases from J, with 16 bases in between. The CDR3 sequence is CASTPGTVSSYEQYF. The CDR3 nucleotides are TGTGCCAGCACCCCCGGGACGGTAAGCTCCTACGAGCAGTACTTC. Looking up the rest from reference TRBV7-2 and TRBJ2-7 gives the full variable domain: GAGVSQSPSNKVTEKGKDVELRCDPISGHTALYWYRQSLGQGLEFLIYFQGNSAPDKSGLPSDRFSAERTGGSVSTLTIQRTQQEDSAVYLCASTPGTVSSYEQYFGPGTRLTVT.

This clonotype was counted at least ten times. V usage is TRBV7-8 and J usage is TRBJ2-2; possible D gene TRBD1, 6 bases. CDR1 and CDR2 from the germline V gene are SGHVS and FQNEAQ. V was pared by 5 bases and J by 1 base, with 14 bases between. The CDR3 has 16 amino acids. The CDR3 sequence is CASSPYRVLNTGELFF. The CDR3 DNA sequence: TGTGCCAGCAGCCCCTACAGGGTACTGAACACCGGGGAGCTGTTTTTT.